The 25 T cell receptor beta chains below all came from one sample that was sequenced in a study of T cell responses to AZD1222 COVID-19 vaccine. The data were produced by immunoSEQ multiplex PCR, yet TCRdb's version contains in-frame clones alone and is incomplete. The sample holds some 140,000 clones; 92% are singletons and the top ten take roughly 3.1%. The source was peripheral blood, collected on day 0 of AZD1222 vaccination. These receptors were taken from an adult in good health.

The CDR3 bases are TGTGCCAGCAGCCAAGCCCGACAGGGGGTAAAAGCTGGGGCCAACGTCCTGACTTTC. This encodes CASSQARQGVKAGANVLTF. The J gene is TRBJ2-6, the V gene TRBV14; TRBD1 matches 9 bases. CDR1 and CDR2 from the germline V gene are SGHDN and FVKESK. J was trimmed by 2 bases and V by 1 base; bases with no gene match: 9. There are 19 residues in the CDR3.

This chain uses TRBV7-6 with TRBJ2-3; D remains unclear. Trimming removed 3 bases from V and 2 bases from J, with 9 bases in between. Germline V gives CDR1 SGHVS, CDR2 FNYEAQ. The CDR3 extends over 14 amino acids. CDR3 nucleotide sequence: TGTGCCAGCAGCTTCTTGACCAACACAGATACGCAGTATTTT. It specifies CASSFLTNTDTQYF.

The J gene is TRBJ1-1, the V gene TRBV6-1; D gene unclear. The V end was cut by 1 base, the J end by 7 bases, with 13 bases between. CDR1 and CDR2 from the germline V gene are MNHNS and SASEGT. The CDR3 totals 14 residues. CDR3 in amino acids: CASSEVTRRLEAFF. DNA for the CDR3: TGTGCCAGCAGTGAAGTAACCCGACGCCTTGAAGCTTTCTTT.

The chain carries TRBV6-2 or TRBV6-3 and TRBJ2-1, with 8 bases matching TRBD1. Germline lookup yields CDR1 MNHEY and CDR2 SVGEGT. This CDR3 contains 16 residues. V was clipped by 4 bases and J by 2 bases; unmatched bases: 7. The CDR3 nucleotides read TGTGCCAGCAGTTCCCGGGACAGGTTAGCCTACAATGAGCAGTTCTTC. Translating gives CASSSRDRLAYNEQFF.

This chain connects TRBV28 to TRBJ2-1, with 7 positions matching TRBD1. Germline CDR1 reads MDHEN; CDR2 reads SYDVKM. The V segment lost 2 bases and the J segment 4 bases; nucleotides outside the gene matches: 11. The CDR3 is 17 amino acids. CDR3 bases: TGTGCCAGCAGTTTAGTTCTGGGACCCAGGGGGTACAATGAGCAGTTCTTC. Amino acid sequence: CASSLVLGPRGYNEQFF.

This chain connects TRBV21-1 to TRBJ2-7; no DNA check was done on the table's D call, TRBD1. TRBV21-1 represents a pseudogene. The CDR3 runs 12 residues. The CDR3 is CASSEHRDEQYF. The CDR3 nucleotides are TGTGCCAGCAGCGAACACAGGGACGAGCAGTACTTC.

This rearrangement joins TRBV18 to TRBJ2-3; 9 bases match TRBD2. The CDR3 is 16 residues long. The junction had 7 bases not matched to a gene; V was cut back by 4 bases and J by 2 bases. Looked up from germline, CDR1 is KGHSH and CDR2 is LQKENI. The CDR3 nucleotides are TGTGCCAGCTCACTTGAGACTAGCGGTCTCACAGATACGCAGTATTTT. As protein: CASSLETSGLTDTQYF.

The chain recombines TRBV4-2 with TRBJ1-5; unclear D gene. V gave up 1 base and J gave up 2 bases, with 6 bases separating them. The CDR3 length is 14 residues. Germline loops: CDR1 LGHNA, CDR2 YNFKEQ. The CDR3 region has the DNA TGTGCCAGCAGCCAAGGGACGGGCAATCAGCCCCAGCATTTT. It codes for CASSQGTGNQPQHF.

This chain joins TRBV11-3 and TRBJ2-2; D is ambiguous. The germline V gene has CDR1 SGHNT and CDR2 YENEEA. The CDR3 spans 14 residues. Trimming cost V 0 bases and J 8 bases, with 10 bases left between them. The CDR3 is CASSLEVGRGELFF. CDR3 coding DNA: TGTGCCAGCAGCTTAGAAGTCGGTAGGGGGGAGCTGTTTTTT.

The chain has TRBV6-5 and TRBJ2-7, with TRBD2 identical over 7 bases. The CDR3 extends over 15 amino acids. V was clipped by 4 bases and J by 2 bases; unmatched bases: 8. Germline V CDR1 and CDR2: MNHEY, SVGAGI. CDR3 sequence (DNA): TGTGCCAGCAGTTCAAGCGGGACCGAGACCTACGAGCAGTACTTC. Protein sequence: CASSSSGTETYEQYF.

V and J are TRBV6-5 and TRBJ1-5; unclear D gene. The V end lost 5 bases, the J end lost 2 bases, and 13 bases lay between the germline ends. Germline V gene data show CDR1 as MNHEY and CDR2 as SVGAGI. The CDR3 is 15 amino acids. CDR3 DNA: TGTGCCAGCAGTAGAGACCTATCGGGCAATCAGCCCCAGCATTTT. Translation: CASSRDLSGNQPQHF.

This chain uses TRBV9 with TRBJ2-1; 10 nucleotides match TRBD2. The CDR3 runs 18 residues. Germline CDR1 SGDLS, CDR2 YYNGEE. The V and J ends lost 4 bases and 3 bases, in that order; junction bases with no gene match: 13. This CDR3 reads CASSQRTSGQSSYNEQFF. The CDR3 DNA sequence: TGTGCCAGCAGCCAACGGACTAGCGGCCAATCAAGCTACAATGAGCAGTTCTTC.

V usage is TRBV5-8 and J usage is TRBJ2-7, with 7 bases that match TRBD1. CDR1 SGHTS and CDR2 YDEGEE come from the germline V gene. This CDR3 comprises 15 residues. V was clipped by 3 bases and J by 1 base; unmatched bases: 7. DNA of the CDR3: TGTGCCAGCAGCTCACAACGGACAGGTTCCTACGAGCAGTACTTC. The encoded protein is CASSSQRTGSYEQYF. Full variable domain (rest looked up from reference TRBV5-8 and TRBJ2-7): EAGVTQSPTHLIKTRGQQATLRCSPISGHTSVYWYQQALGLGLQFLLWYDEGEERNRGNFPPRFSGRQFPNYSSELNVNALELEDSALYLCASSSQRTGSYEQYFGPGTRLTVT.

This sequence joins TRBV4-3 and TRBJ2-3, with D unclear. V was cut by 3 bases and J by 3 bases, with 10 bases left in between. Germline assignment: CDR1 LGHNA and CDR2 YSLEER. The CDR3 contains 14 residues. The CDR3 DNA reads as TGCGCCAGCAGCCAGCTATATAGTACAGATACGCAGTATTTT. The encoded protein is CASSQLYSTDTQYF.

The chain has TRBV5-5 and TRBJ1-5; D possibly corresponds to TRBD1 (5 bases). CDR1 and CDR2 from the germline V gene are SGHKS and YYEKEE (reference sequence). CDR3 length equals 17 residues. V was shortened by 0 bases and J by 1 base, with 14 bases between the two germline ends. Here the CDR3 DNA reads TGTGCCAGCAGCTTGGTTCCAGGGACCGAAAGCAATCAGCCCCAGCATTTT. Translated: CASSLVPGTESNQPQHF.

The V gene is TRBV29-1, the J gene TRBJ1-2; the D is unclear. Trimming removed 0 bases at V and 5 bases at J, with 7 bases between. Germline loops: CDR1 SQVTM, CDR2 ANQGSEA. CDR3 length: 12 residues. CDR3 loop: CSVEDRVYGYTF. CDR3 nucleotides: TGCAGCGTTGAAGATCGTGTATATGGCTACACCTTC.

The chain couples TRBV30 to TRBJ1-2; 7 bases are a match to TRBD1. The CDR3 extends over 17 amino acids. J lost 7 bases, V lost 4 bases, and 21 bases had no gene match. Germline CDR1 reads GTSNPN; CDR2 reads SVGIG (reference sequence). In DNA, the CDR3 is TGTGCCTGGACCACGATGGGACAGCTACTAGGGGCCGTTGGCTACACCTTC. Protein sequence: CAWTTMGQLLGAVGYTF.

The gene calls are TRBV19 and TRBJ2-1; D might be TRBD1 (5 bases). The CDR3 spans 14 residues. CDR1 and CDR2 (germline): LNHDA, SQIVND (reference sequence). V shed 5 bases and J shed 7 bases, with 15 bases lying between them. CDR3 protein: CASSQGTYVNEQFF. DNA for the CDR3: TGTGCCAGTAGTCAGGGAACCTACGTGAATGAGCAGTTCTTC. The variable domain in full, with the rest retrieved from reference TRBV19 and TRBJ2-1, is DGGITQSPKYLFRKEGQNVTLSCEQNLNHDAMYWYRQDPGQGLRLIYYSQIVNDFQKGDIAEGYSVSREKKESFPLTVTSAQKNPTAFYLCASSQGTYVNEQFFGPGTRLTVL.

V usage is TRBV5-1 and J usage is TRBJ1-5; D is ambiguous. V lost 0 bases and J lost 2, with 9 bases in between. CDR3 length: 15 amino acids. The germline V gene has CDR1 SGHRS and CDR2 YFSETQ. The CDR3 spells CASSLDPGGNQPQHF. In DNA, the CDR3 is TGCGCCAGCAGCTTGGATCCCGGGGGCAATCAGCCCCAGCATTTT.

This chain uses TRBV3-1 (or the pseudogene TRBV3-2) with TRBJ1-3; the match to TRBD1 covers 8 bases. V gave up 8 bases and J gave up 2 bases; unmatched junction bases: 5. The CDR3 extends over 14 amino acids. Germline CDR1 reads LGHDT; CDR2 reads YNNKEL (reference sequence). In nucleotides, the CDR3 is TGTGCCAGCGAACCGACAGGGGCTGGAAACACCATATATTTT. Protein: CASEPTGAGNTIYF.

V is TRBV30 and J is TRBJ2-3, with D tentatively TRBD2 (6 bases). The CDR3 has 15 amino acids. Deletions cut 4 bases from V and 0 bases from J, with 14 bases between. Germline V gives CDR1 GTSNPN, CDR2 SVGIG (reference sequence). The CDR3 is CAWTLSGSSTDTQYF. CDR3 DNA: TGTGCCTGGACCTTGAGCGGGTCAAGCACAGATACGCAGTATTTT.

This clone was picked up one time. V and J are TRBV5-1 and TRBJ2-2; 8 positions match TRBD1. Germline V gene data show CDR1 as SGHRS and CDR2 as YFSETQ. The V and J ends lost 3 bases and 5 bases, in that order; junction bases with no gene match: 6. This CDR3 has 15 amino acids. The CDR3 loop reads CASSSRTGRTGELFF. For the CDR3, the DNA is TGCGCCAGCAGCTCCCGGACAGGGCGGACCGGGGAGCTGTTTTTT.

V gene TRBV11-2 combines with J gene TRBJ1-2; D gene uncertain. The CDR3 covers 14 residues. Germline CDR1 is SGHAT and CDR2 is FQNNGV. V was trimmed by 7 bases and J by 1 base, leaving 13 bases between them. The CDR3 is CASTGVTYNYGYTF. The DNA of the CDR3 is TGTGCCAGCACCGGGGTTACCTATAACTATGGCTACACCTTC.

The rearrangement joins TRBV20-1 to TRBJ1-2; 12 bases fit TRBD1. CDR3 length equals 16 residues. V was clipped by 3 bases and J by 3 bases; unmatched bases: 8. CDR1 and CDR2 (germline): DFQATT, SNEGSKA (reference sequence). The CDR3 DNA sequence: TGCAGTGCTAGTGACAGGGACAGGGGGCTGGACTATGGCTACACCTTC. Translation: CSASDRDRGLDYGYTF.

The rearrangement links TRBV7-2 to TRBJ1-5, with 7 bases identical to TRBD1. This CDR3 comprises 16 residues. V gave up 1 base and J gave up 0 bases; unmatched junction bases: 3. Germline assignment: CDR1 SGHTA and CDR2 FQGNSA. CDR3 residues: CASSLEGAHSNQPQHF. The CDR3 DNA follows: TGTGCCAGCAGCTTAGAGGGGGCACATAGCAATCAGCCCCAGCATTTT.